The clone carrying this T cell receptor (beta chain) came up a few times. Cohorts were assigned according to the clinical history that participants reported. Clones were read by immunoSEQ multiplex PCR, and TCRdb kept only the in-frame ones, dropping some. There are about 330,000 clones in the sample; 87% occur only once, and under 6% lies in the top ten. The CDR3 spans 16 residues. Germline V gives CDR1 SGHRS, CDR2 YFSETQ. Trimming cost V 4 bases and J 4 bases, with 17 bases left between them. These data belong to a study of blood T cell repertoires in COVID-19. Sequenced: PBMCs or T cells enriched from blood (not recorded which). This TCR was sampled from a woman aged 30 to 39 who had recovered from COVID-19. The rearrangement uses TRBV5-1 and TRBJ1-4, with D hard to call. The CDR3 DNA reads TGCGCCAGCAGCCCCGGTTCGGCAGGCCGTAATGAAAAACTGTTTTTT. This translates into CASSPGSAGRNEKLFF.